Here is one T cell receptor (beta chain) with its context. CDR3 length: 18 amino acids. Looked up from germline, CDR1 is MDHEN and CDR2 is SYDVKM. V was clipped by 2 bases and J by 6 bases; unmatched bases: 16. PCR involved 60 Vbeta and 13 Jbeta primers. Only in-frame clones appear in the TCRdb table, and some are missing; sequencing was by immunoSEQ multiplex PCR. The repertoire holds some 140,000 clones, under 85% seen once, with approximately 3% in the top ten. These data are taken from a study of cytomegalovirus exposure and HLA in healthy donors. The clonotype originates from a man aged 18 to 35 in good health and CMV-seronegative. Sequences were obtained from PBMCs. V and J are TRBV28 and TRBJ2-1; 7 bases line up with TRBD2. This chain's CDR3 is CASSLPPPGQGGVNEQFF. CDR3 in DNA: TGTGCCAGCAGTTTACCCCCCCCCGGGCAGGGAGGGGTCAATGAGCAGTTCTTC.